This is a list of T cell receptor beta chains from one sample in a study of tumor-infiltrating lymphocytes in primary liver carcinoma. TCRdb analysed the multiplex PCR reads with MiXCR anew, one entry per CDR3 protein. Of roughly 80,000 distinct CDR3 sequences in the sample, 65% to 75% were seen once. Sample: liver tumor tissue from sampling region 4. The receptors come from a woman aged 55-70 years with primary liver carcinoma and hepatitis B virus infection. The CDR3 runs from the conserved cysteine through the conserved F or W. A D gene is named only where the DNA matches it firmly. Clone size is not always given. Where it is, it says once, few, many or a class for expanded clones.

clone_size	v_call	d_call	j_call	cdr3_aa	cdr3_nt
.	TRBV4-1	.	TRBJ2-1	CASSRDYFNEQFF	TGCGCCAGCAGCCGTGACTATTTCAATGAGCAGTTTTTC
once	TRBV13	TRBD2	TRBJ2-1	CASSPRDYSNEQFF	TGTGCCAGCAGTCCCCGGGACTACAGCAATGAGCAGTTCTTC
.	TRBV6-1	TRBD1	TRBJ1-4	CASSDVQQGDEGLFF	TGTGCCAGCAGTGATGTACAACAGGGGGATGAGGGACTGTTTTTT
.	TRBV5-4	.	TRBJ1-1	CASRPLVYRAGTEAFF	TGTGCCAGCAGACCCTTGGTATACAGGGCGGGGACTGAAGCTTTCTTT
.	TRBV4-1	TRBD2	TRBJ2-4	CASSLGLAGGPAKNIQHF	TGCGCCAGCAGCCTTGGACTAGCGGGAGGGCCGGCCAAAAACATTCAGCACTTC
.	TRBV28	.	TRBJ2-2	CASKDSYTGELFF	TGTGCCAGCAAGGACAGTTACACTGGGGAGCTGTTTTTT
many	TRBV6-5	TRBD1	TRBJ1-4	CASSVKQGFSEKLFF	TGTGCCAGCAGTGTGAAACAGGGGTTTAGTGAAAAACTGTTTTTT
.	TRBV11-2	.	TRBJ2-2	CASKAQNTWELFF	TGTGCCAGCAAAGCTCAGAACACCTGGGAGTTGTTCTTT
.	TRBV12-3/TRBV12-4	TRBD2	TRBJ2-7	CASSLGDGLAVSSYEQYF	TGTGCCAGTAGTTTAGGAGACGGACTAGCAGTCAGCTCCTACGAGCAGTACTTC
.	TRBV12-3/TRBV12-4	TRBD2	TRBJ2-3	CASSGGVEDTQYF	TGTGCCAGCAGTGGGGGGGTCGAGGATACGCAGTATTTC
.	TRBV4-2	.	TRBJ2-7	CAGSQDLGTSYELYF	TGTGCCGGCAGCCAAGATCTTGGCACCTCCTACGAGCTGTATTTC
.	TRBV6-1	TRBD1	TRBJ2-7	CASSATGYTCEQYF	TGTGCCAGCAGTGCGACAGGGTATACCTGCGAGCAGTACTTC
many	TRBV4-2	.	TRBJ2-2	CASSQDRGDTGELFF	TGTGCCAGCAGCCAAGACAGGGGTGATACCGGGGAGCTGTTTTTT
.	TRBV3-1	.	TRBJ2-7	CASSQADHSYEQYF	TGTGCCAGCAGCCAAGCGGACCACTCCTACGAGCAGTACTTC
.	TRBV5-4	TRBD1	TRBJ2-6	CASRLKIGTGTGANVLTF	TGTGCCAGCAGGTTGAAGATCGGGACAGGGACCGGGGCCAACGTTCTGACTTTC
.	TRBV18	TRBD2	TRBJ2-7	CASSPPAGAGYEQYF	TGTGCCAGCTCACCACCGGCGGGAGCAGGCTACGAGCAGTACTTC
few	TRBV24-1	.	TRBJ2-2	CATQDPGANTGELFF	TGTGCCACCCAGGACCCTGGCGCGAACACCGGGGAGCTGTTTTTT
many	TRBV7-9	TRBD2	TRBJ2-5	CASSSGQETQYF	TGTGCCAGCTCTAGCGGACAAGAGACCCAGTACTTC
.	TRBV11-1	TRBD2	TRBJ2-1	CASSPATSGSRNEQFF	TGTGCCAGTAGCCCGGCGACTAGCGGGAGCCGCAATGAGCAGTTCTTC
.	TRBV6-5	.	TRBJ2-2	CPSRLTGTNTGELFF	TGTCCCAGCAGACTAACAGGGACGAACACCGGGGAGCTGTTTTTT
medium-sized	TRBV12-3/TRBV12-4	.	TRBJ1-1	CASSLPGGAPNTEAFF	TGTGCCAGCAGTTTACCGGGGGGGGCGCCTAACACTGAAGCTTTCTTT
.	TRBV2	.	TRBJ2-4	CTSSDGSNQYF	TGTACCAGCAGTGATGGGTCAAACCAATACTTC
.	TRBV28	.	TRBJ2-5	CASSRAGLETQYF	TGTGCCAGCAGTCGGGCAGGACTGGAGACCCAGTACTTC
.	TRBV11-1	.	TRBJ2-1	CASSQGRVPSYNEQFF	TGTGCCAGCAGCCAAGGCAGGGTTCCATCCTACAATGAGCAGTTCTTC
.	TRBV12-3/TRBV12-4	.	TRBJ2-7	CASIFGASPTTQYF	TGTGCCAGCATTTTTGGGGCCTCTCCTACGACGCAGTACTTC
.	TRBV29-1	.	TRBJ2-4	CSVGIREYIQYF	TGCAGCGTCGGAATCAGGGAGTACATTCAGTACTTC
few	TRBV10-3	TRBD1	TRBJ2-1	CAISDRGSGNEQFF	TGTGCCATCAGCGACAGGGGTTCGGGCAATGAGCAGTTCTTC
.	TRBV12-3/TRBV12-4	TRBD2	TRBJ2-5	CAISILREYQETQYF	TGTGCCATCAGTATACTGCGGGAGTACCAAGAGACCCAGTACTTC
.	TRBV29-1	.	TRBJ2-1	CSGRAGRPYDDQFF	TGCAGCGGGAGGGCAGGGCGACCCTACGATGATCAGTTCTTC
.	TRBV12-3/TRBV12-4	.	TRBJ2-7	CASSPASYEQCF	TGTGCCAGCAGCCCGGCTAGCTACGAGCAGTGCTTC
.	TRBV4-1	TRBD1	TRBJ1-2	CASSQTVRQGASYGYIF	TGCGCCAGCAGTCAAACCGTTCGACAGGGGGCGTCCTATGGCTACATCTTC
medium-sized	TRBV11-3	.	TRBJ2-1	CASSLGRALVYNEQFF	TGTGCCAGCAGCTTAGGTCGGGCTCTGGTATACAATGAGCAGTTCTTC
.	TRBV30	.	TRBJ2-5	CALGRGIGISGWGETQYF	TGTGCCCTTGGGCGAGGGATAGGGATATCGGGATGGGGAGAGACCCAGTACTTC
.	TRBV11-2	TRBD1	TRBJ2-1	CASSLRPGQRFYNDQFF	TGTGCCAGCAGCTTACGGCCGGGACAGAGATTCTACAACGATCAGTTCTTC
many	TRBV14	.	TRBJ2-1	CASSRQQGGEQFF	TGTGCCAGCAGCCGACAACAGGGAGGTGAGCAGTTCTTC
few	TRBV2	.	TRBJ2-1	CASRAMSIDNEQFF	TGTGCCAGCAGGGCTATGAGTATCGATAATGAGCAGTTCTTC
.	TRBV11-3	.	TRBJ2-1	CVSSVTSGGQYNEQFF	TGTGTCAGCAGCGTGACTAGTGGAGGCCAATACAACGAGCAGTTCTTC
.	TRBV4-1	.	TRBJ2-3	CAISQPGGTDTQYF	TGCGCCATCAGCCAACCCGGAGGGACAGATACGCAGTATTTT
.	TRBV14	TRBD1	TRBJ1-2	CASNLYDQGADYGYTF	TGTGCCAGCAATCTATACGACCAGGGGGCCGACTATGGCTACACCTTC
.	TRBV10-2	.	TRBJ1-5	CASSESSSVQHQHF	TGCGCCAGCAGTGAGTCATCTAGCGTTCAGCACCAGCATTTT
.	TRBV11-2	TRBD2	TRBJ2-1	CASNPRGSGIIYNEQFF	TGTGCCAGCAACCCCCGCGGTAGCGGGATTATCTACAATGAGCAGTTCTTC
.	TRBV12-3/TRBV12-4	TRBD1	TRBJ2-7	CASSKGQGACEQYF	TGTGCCAGCAGTAAAGGACAGGGGGCCTGTGAGCAGTACTTC
.	TRBV28	.	TRBJ1-2	CARRTGGGNYGYTF	TGTGCCAGGAGGACGGGTGGGGGAAACTATGGCTACACCTTC
many	TRBV7-9	.	TRBJ2-1	CASSNIQGNEQFF	TGTGCCAGCAGCAACATACAGGGCAATGAGCAGTTCTTC
.	TRBV20-1	.	TRBJ1-6	CSARESGSGAPNSPLHF	TGCAGTGCTAGAGAATCGGGGTCCGGGGCCCCAAATTCACCCCTCCACTTT
many	TRBV24-1	.	TRBJ1-6	CATSDLHNRDNSPLHF	TGTGCCACCAGTGATTTGCATAACAGGGATAATTCACCCCTCCACTTT
.	TRBV12-3/TRBV12-4	.	TRBJ2-3	CAGSWGDTQYF	TGCGCCGGCAGTTGGGGGGACACGCAGTATTTT
.	TRBV12-3/TRBV12-4	TRBD1	TRBJ2-1	CASSSRPRDRGNEQFF	TGTGCAAGCAGTTCTCGCCCACGGGACAGGGGCAATGAGCAGTTCTTC
.	TRBV11-2	.	TRBJ1-2	CPNSLGTPEGFYGYTF	TGTCCCAACAGTCTCGGGACACCGGAGGGGTTCTATGGCTACACCTTC
few	TRBV20-1	.	TRBJ1-2	CSVPTPGNYGYTF	TGCAGTGTCCCCACTCCAGGGAACTATGGCTACACCTTC
.	TRBV11-2	.	TRBJ2-2	CASSPLQGPTGELFF	TGTGCAAGCAGCCCTCTGCAAGGACCGACAGGGGAGCTGTTTTTT
.	TRBV18	.	TRBJ2-7	CTNSPPSGPEQYF	TGTACCAACTCACCACCGAGCGGACCCGAGCAGTACTTC
.	TRBV29-1	TRBD1	TRBJ2-7	CSVEDVNGTGLYEQYF	TGCAGCGTTGAAGATGTGAACGGGACAGGGCTCTACGAGCAGTACTTC
many	TRBV7-3	.	TRBJ2-5	CASSSTLQETQYF	TGTGCCAGCAGCTCCACGCTCCAAGAGACCCAGTACTTC
few	TRBV20-1	TRBD1	TRBJ2-1	CSASDPGTGSGEQFF	TGCAGTGCTAGTGACCCCGGGACAGGGTCCGGTGAGCAGTTCTTC